These 10 T cell receptor beta chains were sequenced from one sample in a study of blood T cell repertoires in COVID-19. Here immunoSEQ multiplex PCR was the method, and the copy in TCRdb shows in-frame clones only, minus some. The sample holds 110,000 to 150,000 clones, around nine tenths seen once. The material sequenced was peripheral blood. All receptors derive from a human donor in a cohort sampled during active COVID-19.

CDR3 DNA: TGTGCCTGGAGCAGGGGAGGGACTGGTCAGCCCCAGCATTTT. It codes for CAWSRGGTGQPQHF. This chain uses TRBV30 with TRBJ1-5, with D possibly TRBD1 on 6 matching bases. The V end was cut by 3 bases, the J end by 6 bases, with 15 bases between. This CDR3 spans 14 amino acids. Germline loops: CDR1 GTSNPN, CDR2 SVGIG (reference sequence).

This clone was recorded a few times. The V call is TRBV4-2, the J call TRBJ2-1, with D perhaps TRBD2 (5 bases). Germline V gene sequence: CDR1 LGHNA, CDR2 YNFKEQ. Trimming left V 3 bases short and J 1 base short, with 16 bases between. CDR3 size: 17 residues. The CDR3 reads CASSQYSLERSYNEQFF. The CDR3 coding sequence is TGTGCCAGCAGCCAGTACTCACTAGAAAGGTCCTACAATGAGCAGTTCTTC.

The V call is TRBV30, the J call TRBJ1-5, with D perhaps matching TRBD1 (5 bases). The V gene's germline CDR1 is GTSNPN and CDR2 SVGIG (reference sequence). V shed 2 bases and J shed 6 bases, with 20 bases lying between them. The CDR3 extends over 16 amino acids. CDR3 sequence reads: CAWSPSWGEGFQPQHF. Here the CDR3 DNA reads TGTGCCTGGAGTCCGTCATGGGGGGAGGGATTTCAGCCCCAGCATTTT.

V and J are TRBV28 and TRBJ1-2; D possibly corresponds to TRBD1 (6 bases). Trimming stripped 7 bases from V and 8 bases from J, with 14 bases between. This CDR3 comprises 12 residues. The germline V gene encodes CDR1 MDHEN and CDR2 SYDVKM. The CDR3 loop reads CASKLGGVGYTF. CDR3 bases: TGTGCCAGCAAATTAGGGGGGGTCGGCTACACCTTC.

The J gene is TRBJ1-1, the V gene TRBV5-1; D is undetermined. CDR3 size: 14 residues. CDR1 and CDR2 (germline): SGHRS, YFSETQ. Trimming pared 4 bases from V and 4 bases from J, leaving 14 bases between. The CDR3: CASSPERVSTEAFF. CDR3 DNA sequence: TGCGCCAGCAGCCCGGAGAGGGTGAGCACTGAAGCTTTCTTT.

The chain carries TRBV5-1 and TRBJ1-1, with D maybe TRBD1 (6 bases). V gave up 4 bases and J gave up 0 bases, with 16 bases separating them. The CDR3 totals 16 residues. Germline V gives CDR1 SGHRS, CDR2 YFSETQ. CDR3: CASSLRGAGVNTEAFF. CDR3 nucleotide sequence: TGCGCCAGCAGCCTGCGGGGGGCCGGGGTGAACACTGAAGCTTTCTTT.

This clone came up once. The chain carries TRBV19 and TRBJ1-2; no clear D. CDR3 size: 12 residues. Germline V lookup: CDR1 LNHDA, CDR2 SQIVND (reference sequence). Between the trimmed V and J ends, which lost 3 bases and 7 bases, there was a span of 9 bases. CDR3 sequence: CASSMIDTGYTF. The CDR3 DNA is TGTGCCAGTAGTATGATCGACACTGGCTACACCTTC.

The V and J genes are TRBV28 and TRBJ2-7; tentatively, D is TRBD2 (5 bases). Deletions cut 5 bases from V and 1 base from J, with 18 bases between. The germline gives CDR1 MDHEN, CDR2 SYDVKM. The CDR3 runs 16 residues. The CDR3 region is CASSSQEAGGSYEQYF. The CDR3 nucleotides are TGTGCCAGCAGTAGCCAGGAGGCCGGTGGGTCCTACGAGCAGTACTTC.

V usage is TRBV6-5 and J usage is TRBJ2-7; 8 positions match TRBD2. Germline loops: CDR1 MNHEY, CDR2 SVGAGI. V lost 2 bases to trimming and J lost 10 bases; unmatched junction nucleotides: 10. This CDR3 contains 14 residues. CDR3 DNA sequence: TGTGCCAGCAGTTACGACGGGAGCGGGGGAACACAGTACTTC. Protein product: CASSYDGSGGTQYF.

The rearrangement links TRBV18 to TRBJ2-7; maybe TRBD1 (5 bases). The V and J ends lost 0 bases and 5 bases respectively, with 17 bases between them. Germline V gene sequence: CDR1 KGHSH, CDR2 LQKENI. CDR3 size: 16 residues. The CDR3 coding sequence is TGTGCCAGCTCACCACCTCTTGGGCAGGGAAGGAACGAGCAGTACTTC. Its protein is CASSPPLGQGRNEQYF.